These 4 T cell receptor beta chains were sequenced from one sample in a study of T cells in Graves' hyperthyroidism and ophthalmopathy. RNA transcripts gave rise to amplified TCR beta CDR3 regions. TCR CDR3 regions were first amplified by RT-PCR with HTBI primers. TCRdb re-analysed the multiplex PCR reads in MiXCR, keeping a single row per CDR3 protein. The table records around 210,000 distinct CDR3 sequences, about a sixth of them present only once. The sequencing sample was made of blood. The receptors were gathered from a woman in her forties or fifties with Graves' hyperthyroidism.

This clonotype was counted ten times or more. The chain is built from TRBV28 and TRBJ1-5, with 10 bases fitting TRBD1. The CDR3 has 16 amino acids. Per the germline V gene, CDR1 is MDHEN and CDR2 is SYDVKM. The V gene end was trimmed by 5 bases and the J gene end by 1 base; junction bases not matched to a gene: 5. The CDR3 DNA reads TGTGCCAGCAGTCCGCCGGGACAGGGGAGCAATCAGCCCCAGCATTTT. The encoded protein is CASSPPGQGSNQPQHF.

This clonotype showed up just a few times. The chain is built from TRBV19 and TRBJ2-7; 8 positions match TRBD1. Germline CDR1 and CDR2: LNHDA and SQIVND (reference sequence). V shed 6 bases, J shed 1 base, and the junction held 11 bases outside the gene matches. This CDR3 contains 16 residues. DNA for the CDR3: TGTGCCAGTAGGTCCACAGGGGGTACGTCGTCCTACGAGCAGTACTTC. This sequence encodes CASRSTGGTSSYEQYF.

This clonotype was seen at least ten times. V gene TRBV11-2 combines with J gene TRBJ2-7, with 9 bases fitting TRBD2. Germline trimming cut 6 bases from V and 1 base from J; bases unmatched to any gene: 7. Germline CDR1 is SGHAT and CDR2 is FQNNGV. This CDR3 comprises 15 residues. CDR3 sequence reads: CASRPLAGRSYEQYF. In DNA, the CDR3 is TGTGCCAGCAGACCTCTAGCGGGGCGGTCCTACGAGCAGTACTTC. The full variable domain, in which reference TRBV11-2 and TRBJ2-7 provide the parts outside the CDR3, is EAGVAQSPRYKIIEKRQSVAFWCNPISGHATLYWYQQILGQGPKLLIQFQNNGVVDDSQLPKDRFSAERLKGVDSTLKIQPAKLEDSAVYLCASRPLAGRSYEQYFGPGTRLTVT.

About this clonotype: A single base separates this from a much larger clone, so it may be a read error. The chain couples TRBV15 to TRBJ2-3, with D possibly TRBD1 on 6 matching bases. Germline CDR1 is LNHNV and CDR2 is YYDKDF (reference sequence). This CDR3 has 15 residues. For the CDR3, the DNA is TGTGCCACCAGCGGCCCCAGGGGTGTGACAGATACGCAGTTTTTT. This translates into CATSGPRGVTDTQFF.